The 28 T cell receptor beta chains listed next were all sequenced from one sample in a study of regulatory T cells in long-lasting Graves disease (TCRdb year 2021). In the paper's terms, the time point label means: newly diagnosed GD, antithyroid drugs for less than 3 months. For both TCR sequencing and RNA sequencing, RNA was extracted from PBMCs using TRIzol. The method behind the library was multiplex PCR. Data came from an Illumina HiSeq 4000. iRepertoire HTBI primers and Arm-PCR amplification of CDR3 regions were used to construct TCR beta libraries. The raw public reads went through TCRdb reprocessing: fastp at Q25, MiXCR clone calling, in-frame beta chains kept. Each record represents a unique CDR3 protein, reported with the most common genes and DNA among its rows. Within this sample are 350,000 to 550,000 distinct CDR3 sequences, with more than 13% of them counted one time only. Approximately 15% of the sample is held by the ten biggest clonotypes.

Another study also made use of these data, one on T cells in Graves' hyperthyroidism and ophthalmopathy.

This specimen consisted of peripheral blood mononuclear cells (PBMCs), obtained at new diagnosis, from a patient treated with antithyroid drugs. The source of these receptors is a woman aged 25 to 39 with Graves disease. Donor details come from another sample of the same person, matched by shared clones.

This sequence joins TRBV12-3 or TRBV12-4 and TRBJ1-3; the match to TRBD1 covers 7 bases. Trimming took 4 bases from V and 1 from J; bases not matched to a gene: 7. The CDR3 runs to 16 residues. The DNA for the CDR3 is TGTGCCAGCAGTTCCCCGGACAGGCCGTCTGGAAACACCATATATTTT. This sequence encodes CASSSPDRPSGNTIYF.

This clonotype was recorded at least ten times. V gene TRBV6-1 combines with J gene TRBJ2-3, with a possible D match to TRBD1 (6 bases). The V gene's germline CDR1 is MNHNS and CDR2 SASEGT. Trimming cost V 9 bases and J 5 bases, with 15 bases left between them. CDR3 size: 13 residues. The CDR3 spells CASRGGVVDTQYF. CDR3 sequence (DNA): TGTGCCAGTAGAGGGGGAGTGGTAGATACGCAGTATTTT.

This clonotype was seen at least ten times. This chain uses TRBV20-1 with TRBJ1-2; 7 bases agree with TRBD1. The length of the CDR3 is 13 residues. Looked up from germline, CDR1 is DFQATT and CDR2 is SNEGSKA (reference sequence). J gave up 4 bases and V 5 bases, and 7 bases lay outside the gene matches. CDR3 protein: CSAGDRGTYGYTF. The DNA for the CDR3 is TGCAGTGCTGGGGACAGAGGAACCTATGGCTACACCTTC.

This clonotype appeared a single time. The chain is built from TRBV6-2 or TRBV6-3 and TRBJ1-5; a possible D gene is TRBD1 (6 bases). CDR3 length: 17 residues. Looked up from germline, CDR1 is MNHEY and CDR2 is SVGEGT. V was pared by 5 bases and J by 2 bases, with 19 bases between. The CDR3 DNA is TGTGCCAGCAGTGAAGCTTGGCAGGGGTCTCGCAATCAGCCCCAGCATTTT. It encodes CASSEAWQGSRNQPQHF.

Many counts were recorded for this clonotype. The chain links TRBV30 to TRBJ1-2, with D perhaps TRBD1 (6 bases). Trimming shortened V by 2 bases and J by 3 bases, and 16 bases separated the two germline ends. The CDR3 spans 15 residues. Germline CDR1 reads GTSNPN; CDR2 reads SVGIG (reference sequence). This chain's CDR3 is CAWSRSTGQYYGYTF. The CDR3 nucleotides read TGTGCCTGGAGTCGATCAACCGGACAGTACTATGGCTACACCTTC.

This clonotype has a handful of counts. The chain combines TRBV29-1 with TRBJ2-7; 7 bases map to TRBD1. CDR3 length: 12 amino acids. The V gene's germline CDR1 is SQVTM and CDR2 ANQGSEA. With V trimmed by 0 bases and J by 7 bases, 3 bases remained unmatched. The CDR3 DNA reads TGCAGCGTTGAAGATCTGACAGGGGAGCAGTACTTC. As protein: CSVEDLTGEQYF.

This clonotype was observed many times. The chain couples TRBV30 to TRBJ2-3; 14 bases align to TRBD2. The V segment lost 0 bases and the J segment 7 bases; nucleotides outside the gene matches: 6. Per the germline V gene, CDR1 is GTSNPN and CDR2 is SVGIG (reference sequence). This CDR3 contains 16 residues. The CDR3: CAWSVGLAGGGNTQYF. CDR3 bases: TGTGCCTGGAGTGTCGGACTAGCGGGAGGAGGGAATACGCAGTATTTT.

This clonotype was found many times. V gene TRBV18 combines with J gene TRBJ2-1; no firm D call. CDR1 and CDR2 (germline): KGHSH, LQKENI. Trimming cost V 0 bases and J 7 bases, with 4 bases left between them. CDR3 length equals 12 residues. The CDR3 reads CASSPPRNEQFF. As DNA, the CDR3 is TGTGCCAGCTCACCACCGAGGAATGAGCAGTTCTTC.

Ten or more counts support this clonotype. This sequence joins TRBV20-1 and TRBJ2-1; possibly TRBD2 for D (5 bases). The CDR3 extends over 11 amino acids. Germline loops: CDR1 DFQATT, CDR2 SNEGSKA (reference sequence). V lost 7 bases and J 9 bases, leaving 13 bases between the germline ends. CDR3 nucleotides: TGCAGTGGGTTAAAGGACTTTGAGCAGTTCTTC. Translation: CSGLKDFEQFF.

With respect to this clonotype: This sequence may be a read error, since a much larger clone differs from it by one base. V usage is TRBV6-1 and J usage is TRBJ2-4; 8 nucleotides match TRBD2. Germline CDR1 MNHNS, CDR2 SASEGT. The CDR3 length is 13 residues. The CDR3 loop reads CATSSGGADEQYF. In DNA, the CDR3 is TGCGCCACCTCCAGCGGGGGTGCCGATGAGCAGTACTTC.

This chain links TRBV18 with TRBJ1-3; possible D gene TRBD1, 5 bases. The germline V gene encodes CDR1 KGHSH and CDR2 LQKENI. This CDR3 is 19 amino acids long. Trimming stripped 5 bases from V and 3 bases from J, with 26 bases between. CDR3 residues: CASSSRQRGTPLLGNTIYF. CDR3 sequence (DNA): TGTGCCAGCTCATCCCGACAGAGGGGCACTCCACTCCTTGGAAACACCATATATTTT.

This clonotype was detected many times. The chain is built from TRBV11-1 and TRBJ2-3; TRBD2 matches 11 bases. Germline CDR1 and CDR2: SGHAT and FQDESV (reference sequence). V shed 7 bases, J shed 3 bases, and the junction held 12 bases outside the gene matches. The CDR3 is 17 amino acids. The CDR3 reads CASNPLQLAGATDTQYF. The CDR3 DNA reads TGTGCCAGCAACCCTCTTCAACTAGCGGGAGCTACAGATACGCAGTATTTT.

The CDR3 spells CASNTVGSSQPQHF. CDR3 coding DNA: TGTGCCAGCAATACAGTTGGGTCGAGTCAGCCCCAGCATTTT. This sequence joins TRBV6-1 and TRBJ1-5, with no clear D. From germline, CDR1 is MNHNS and CDR2 SASEGT. V lost 7 bases to trimming and J lost 6 bases, with 16 bases between them. This CDR3 is 14 amino acids long.

This clonotype was detected a few times. Here the CDR3 reads CASPWERQYF. The CDR3 nucleotides read TGTGCCAGCCCCTGGGAGCGGCAGTACTTC. The chain combines TRBV5-8 with TRBJ2-7, with TRBD2 as a possible D gene (5 bases). The CDR3 is 10 amino acids. V lost 7 bases and J lost 9, with 11 bases in between. CDR1 is SGHTS and CDR2 is YDEGEE in the germline V gene.

The sample holds many counts of this clonotype. The chain has TRBV6-2 or TRBV6-3 and TRBJ2-4, with TRBD2 matching over 12 bases. V gave up 5 bases and J gave up 0 bases; unmatched junction bases: 2. This CDR3 comprises 16 residues. Germline values: CDR1 MNHEY, CDR2 SVGEGT. CDR3 in amino acids: CASSRGLAGAKNIQYF. CDR3 bases: TGTGCCAGCAGTAGGGGACTAGCGGGAGCCAAAAACATTCAGTACTTC.

This clonotype showed up many times. The rearrangement joins TRBV6-5 to TRBJ2-7, with 8 bases lining up with TRBD2. The CDR3 extends over 14 amino acids. Trimming at V came to 2 bases and at J to 7 bases, leaving 7 bases not matched to a gene. Germline V gives CDR1 MNHEY, CDR2 SVGAGI. CDR3 loop: CASSYTGGPWEQYF. CDR3 DNA: TGTGCCAGCAGTTACACGGGAGGGCCTTGGGAGCAGTACTTC.

This clonotype was observed many times. V is TRBV6-1 and J is TRBJ2-2, with D unclear. The CDR3 is 12 residues long. Deletions cut 4 bases from V and 5 bases from J, with 5 bases between. Germline lookup yields CDR1 MNHNS and CDR2 SASEGT. The CDR3 protein is CASSGATGELFF. CDR3 DNA sequence: TGTGCCAGCAGTGGGGCAACCGGGGAGCTGTTTTTT.

This clonotype was counted many times. This chain joins TRBV30 and TRBJ2-1, with 12 bases lining up with TRBD2. This CDR3 is 13 amino acids long. The junction had 1 base not matched to a gene; V was cut back by 1 base and J by 9 bases. Germline CDR1 is GTSNPN and CDR2 is SVGIG (reference sequence). The CDR3 coding sequence is TGTGCCTGGAGTGCGGGACTAGCGGGTGAGCAGTTCTTC. It is translated as CAWSAGLAGEQFF.

The CDR3 bases are TGTGCCAGCAGTTACAATGCGGGAAACTACGAGCAGTACTTC. Encoded protein: CASSYNAGNYEQYF. This sequence joins TRBV12-3 or TRBV12-4 and TRBJ2-7; possibly TRBD2 for D (6 bases). The V gene lost 4 bases and the J gene lost 3 bases, with 13 bases spanning the gap. There are 14 residues in the CDR3.

This clonotype was picked up one time. The chain recombines TRBV30 with TRBJ2-1; 8 nucleotides align to TRBD2. In germline, CDR1 is GTSNPN, CDR2 SVGIG (reference sequence). The CDR3 length is 13 residues. Germline trimming cut 7 bases from V and 9 bases from J; bases unmatched to any gene: 11. CDR3 protein: CAFRREGRSEQFF. Here the CDR3 DNA reads TGTGCCTTCCGACGGGAGGGCCGAAGTGAGCAGTTCTTC.

This clonotype was observed a few times. The chain joins TRBV10-1 to TRBJ2-3; 12 bases match TRBD1. V was pared by 0 bases and J by 6 bases, with 4 bases of the junction left unmatched. The germline V gene has CDR1 WNHNN and CDR2 SYGVQD (reference sequence). This CDR3 spans 16 amino acids. As DNA, the CDR3 is TGCGCCAGCAGTGAGTCCGGGACAGGGGGCTTGGATACGCAGTATTTT. This gives the protein CASSESGTGGLDTQYF.

This clonotype was counted many times. The rearrangement links TRBV13 to TRBJ2-7; D tentatively fits TRBD1 or TRBD2 (5 bases each). The CDR3 contains 14 residues. Germline V gene data show CDR1 as PRHDT and CDR2 as FYEKMQ (reference sequence). Trimming removed 5 bases at V and 6 bases at J, with 17 bases between. This CDR3 reads CASSPTRGDGEQYF. Here the CDR3 DNA reads TGTGCCAGCAGCCCAACACGAGGGGATGGCGAGCAGTACTTC.

V usage is TRBV28 and J usage is TRBJ2-6; either TRBD1 or TRBD2 may supply D (5 bases each). The CDR3 sequence is 16 residues long. V lost 6 bases, J lost 1 base, and 13 bases lay in between. CDR1 MDHEN and CDR2 SYDVKM come from the germline V gene. CDR3 amino acids: CASRGPGKSGANVLTF. CDR3 coding DNA: TGTGCCAGCAGGGGGCCGGGGAAGTCTGGGGCCAACGTCCTGACTTTC.

This clonotype showed up many times. The chain employs TRBV12-3 or TRBV12-4 and TRBJ1-3; D is uncertain. This CDR3 comprises 12 residues. Trimming removed 6 bases at V and 5 bases at J, with 8 bases between. Here the CDR3 DNA reads TGTGCCAGCAGCATCATGAGAAACACCATATATTTT. This translates into CASSIMRNTIYF.

With respect to this clonotype: A much larger clone is a single base away; this may be a read error. CDR3 amino acids: CSAGSGAYEQYF. The CDR3 nucleotides are TGCAGTGCGGGGAGCGGAGCCTACGAGCAGTACTTC. The chain couples TRBV20-1 to TRBJ2-7; possibly TRBD2 for D (5 bases). Trimming left V 6 bases short and J 2 bases short, with 11 bases between. Germline V gene lookup returns CDR1 DFQATT and CDR2 SNEGSKA (reference sequence). The CDR3 runs 12 residues.

The V call is TRBV29-1, the J call TRBJ2-7; no reliable D call. The V and J ends lost 6 bases and 0 bases respectively, with 6 bases between them. In germline, CDR1 is SQVTM, CDR2 ANQGSEA. The CDR3 is 11 amino acids. The CDR3 sequence is CSVDVSYEQYF. The CDR3 DNA reads TGCAGCGTGGACGTCTCCTACGAGCAGTACTTC.

This clonotype came up once. The chain recombines TRBV7-2 with TRBJ2-3, with 10 bases lining up with TRBD2. The CDR3 sequence is 15 residues long. V was clipped by 5 bases and J by 5 bases; unmatched bases: 7. Germline CDR1 reads SGHTA; CDR2 reads FQGNSA. The DNA of the CDR3 is TGTGCCAGCAGCCAGCGGGAGGGCCTCATAGATACGCAGTATTTT. Amino acids: CASSQREGLIDTQYF.

A note on this clonotype: The junction shows a germline mismatch at one end, possibly a read error. The chain links TRBV5-6 to TRBJ2-1, with TRBD2 identical over 14 bases. The germline V gene encodes CDR1 SGHDT and CDR2 YYEEEE. This CDR3 contains 19 residues. The CDR3 reads CASSSGLAGVITLSNEQLF. Here the CDR3 DNA reads TGTGCCAGCAGCTCGGGACTAGCGGGAGTTATAACCTTGAGCAATGAGCAGCTCTTC.